This TCR beta chain is from a study of beta chain features in type 1 diabetes. Points from the study as a whole: Shorter templates might be favored by PCR, and equally so in patients and in controls. Shortening of TCRB CDR3s, moderate but significant, appeared in all four CD4+ subsets of Type 1 diabetes patients.

In its sample, this clone was seen a few times. The antigen is unknown. Between the trimmed V and J ends, which lost 3 bases and 5 bases, there was a span of 19 bases. Per germline, CDR1 SGHDN and CDR2 FVKESK. This CDR3 is 16 amino acids long. Expressed TCRB transcripts were sequenced because the entire RNA isolate underwent reverse transcription. Profiling relied on immunoSEQ multiplex PCR, and the TCRdb table lists in-frame clones only, not all of them. The data show a few hundred thousand clones, approximately 14% seen once. The sequence was obtained from a young man with type 1 diabetes. This rearrangement joins TRBV14 to TRBJ1-1; D is ambiguous. Material: naive CD4+ T cells from blood. CDR3 sequence: CASSHPKFRGGTEAFF. The CDR3 region has the DNA TGTGCCAGCAGCCATCCAAAGTTTCGGGGTGGGACTGAAGCTTTCTTT.